A single sample gave rise to the 26 T cell receptor beta chains below, sequenced in a study of identifying expanded T cells in peripheral blood. Sequenced by immunoSEQ multiplex PCR; TCRdb stores in-frame clones only, minus some. This sample carries approximately 92,000 clones, 85% of them seen once, and the ten largest clones take 3.5% to 5%. Sequencing was carried out using blood. The receptors come from a person aged 18-70 years in good health.

This clone appeared a single time. The chain couples TRBV5-1 to TRBJ2-7; tentatively, D is TRBD1 or TRBD2 (5 bases each). CDR1 and CDR2 (germline): SGHRS, YFSETQ. The CDR3 sequence is 14 residues long. Trimming shortened V by 9 bases and J by 0 bases, and 16 bases separated the two germline ends. For the CDR3, the DNA is TGCGCCACCTCCGCAGGGACGAGCTCCTACGAGCAGTACTTC. It yields the protein CATSAGTSSYEQYF. Variable domain in full (rest from reference TRBV5-1 and TRBJ2-7): KAGVTQTPRYLIKTRGQQVTLSCSPISGHRSVSWYQQTPGQGLQFLFEYFSETQRNKGNFPGRFSGRQFSNSRSEMNVSTLELGDSALYLCATSAGTSSYEQYFGPGTRLTVT.

The rearrangement links TRBV7-9 to TRBJ1-2; 9 bases are a match to TRBD1. V trimming: 4 bases; J trimming: 10 bases; junction bases outside the gene matches: 10. Germline loops: CDR1 SEHNR, CDR2 FQNEAQ (reference sequence). CDR3 length: 14 amino acids. Written as DNA, the CDR3 is TGTGCCAGCAGCTCGTACCCGGGACAGGGAAACTACACCTTC. Protein product: CASSSYPGQGNYTF.

The chain is built from TRBV6-5 and TRBJ1-2; D not resolved. Germline V lookup: CDR1 MNHEY, CDR2 SVGAGI. The length of the CDR3 is 13 residues. Deletions cut 8 bases from V and 4 bases from J, with 14 bases between. The CDR3 bases are TGTGCCAGCGCCCCAGCCCTCCTCTATGGCTACACCTTC. Its protein is CASAPALLYGYTF.

CDR3 sequence (DNA): TGTGCTACGTTAGGGCTAGCAACCATCCACGAGCAGTACTTC. It codes for CATLGLATIHEQYF. The V and J genes are TRBV2 and TRBJ2-7; D may be TRBD2 (5 bases). The CDR3 length is 14 residues. Germline lookup yields CDR1 SNHLY and CDR2 FYNNEI.

The chain uses TRBV7-2 and TRBJ2-3; D gene ambiguous. Germline V lookup: CDR1 SGHTA, CDR2 FQGNSA. V gave up 5 bases and J gave up 2 bases, with 17 bases separating them. The CDR3 sequence is 16 residues long. The DNA for the CDR3 is TGTGCCAGCAGCCTAAGAAGGGCCAGCGTCACAGATACGCAGTATTTT. Residues: CASSLRRASVTDTQYF.

The chain couples TRBV5-4 to TRBJ2-1; D is perhaps TRBD1 (5 bases). In germline, CDR1 is SGHNT, CDR2 YYREEE (reference sequence). This CDR3 is 18 amino acids long. Trimming pared 2 bases from V and 4 bases from J, leaving 22 bases between. CDR3 loop: CASSFRGFTGRAYNEQFF. In DNA, the CDR3 is TGTGCCAGCAGCTTTCGAGGTTTTACGGGCAGGGCATACAATGAGCAGTTCTTC. The full variable domain, with the rest looked up from reference TRBV5-4 and TRBJ2-1, is ETGVTQSPTHLIKTRGQQVTLRCSSQSGHNTVSWYQQALGQGPQFIFQYYREEENGRGNFPPRFSGLQFPNYSSELNVNALELDDSALYLCASSFRGFTGRAYNEQFFGPGTRLTVL.

This clone has just a few counts. CDR3 protein: CASSFGTSGGAGELFF. The CDR3 nucleotides read TGCGCCAGCAGCTTCGGGACTAGCGGGGGGGCCGGGGAGCTGTTTTTT. The J gene is TRBJ2-2, the V gene TRBV5-1, with 16 bases identical to TRBD2. Looked up from germline, CDR1 is SGHRS and CDR2 is YFSETQ. The CDR3 extends over 16 amino acids. Trimming took 2 bases from V and 6 from J; bases not matched to a gene: 1.

The V gene is TRBV29-1, the J gene TRBJ1-1; TRBD1 matches at 7 bases. This CDR3 is built from 15 residues. The V gene end was trimmed by 7 bases and the J gene end by 3 bases; junction bases not matched to a gene: 14. Germline lookup yields CDR1 SQVTM and CDR2 ANQGSEA. CDR3 sequence (DNA): TGCAGCGCCTCGGAGGGGGCGGGTTTGGACACTGAAGCTTTCTTT. It yields the protein CSASEGAGLDTEAFF.

This clone was recorded only once. The chain couples TRBV11-2 to TRBJ1-2, with 7 bases matching TRBD1. The V and J ends lost 2 bases and 3 bases, in that order; junction bases with no gene match: 6. The CDR3 totals 15 residues. Germline CDR1 reads SGHAT; CDR2 reads FQNNGV. The CDR3 sequence is CASSLRPGGDYGYTF. The CDR3 bases are TGTGCCAGCAGCTTACGTCCAGGGGGGGACTATGGCTACACCTTC.

The chain recombines TRBV7-2 with TRBJ2-5, with D possibly being TRBD1 or TRBD2 (6 bases each). Germline V CDR1 and CDR2: SGHTA, FQGNSA. This CDR3 contains 14 residues. Trimming left V 3 bases short and J 4 bases short, with 12 bases between. The CDR3 here is CASSFNGGRETQYF. As DNA, the CDR3 is TGTGCCAGCAGCTTCAACGGGGGCAGAGAGACCCAGTACTTC.

This sequence joins TRBV11-3 and TRBJ1-1, with a possible D match to TRBD1 (5 bases). CDR1 is SGHNT, CDR2 YENEEA, per germline. The CDR3 is made up of 13 amino acids. With 6 bases removed from V and 1 base from J, the gap between germline ends came to 9 bases. The CDR3 nucleotides are TGTGCCAGCAGTTCCGGGGGGAACACTGAAGCTTTCTTT. It is translated as CASSSGGNTEAFF.

The J gene is TRBJ1-6, the V gene TRBV5-1, with D unresolved. The CDR3 contains 18 residues. Germline V lookup: CDR1 SGHRS, CDR2 YFSETQ. The V gene lost 0 bases and the J gene lost 2 bases, with 15 bases spanning the gap. The CDR3 here is CASSLGESFLPYNSPLHF. The DNA for the CDR3 is TGCGCCAGCAGCTTGGGGGAATCTTTTTTGCCCTATAATTCACCCCTCCACTTT.

V and J are TRBV5-5 and TRBJ2-7, with 10 bases matching TRBD1. V gave up 3 bases and J gave up 2 bases; unmatched junction bases: 8. CDR3 size: 16 residues. Germline CDR1 is SGHKS and CDR2 is YYEKEE (reference sequence). CDR3 in amino acids: CASSSGQGLPPYEQYF. The CDR3, as DNA: TGTGCCAGCAGCTCGGGACAGGGGTTGCCCCCCTACGAGCAGTACTTC.

The rearrangement links TRBV5-1 to TRBJ1-6; TRBD1 agrees at 8 bases. The CDR3 has 14 amino acids. V trimming: 4 bases; J trimming: 7 bases; junction bases outside the gene matches: 4. CDR1 SGHRS and CDR2 YFSETQ come from the germline V gene. This CDR3 is CASSPRQGNSPLHF. In DNA form, the CDR3 reads TGCGCCAGCAGCCCCCGACAGGGGAATTCACCCCTCCACTTT.

The chain carries TRBV6-6 and TRBJ1-5; D unclear. CDR1 MNHNY and CDR2 SVGAGI come from the germline V gene (reference sequence). CDR3 size: 16 residues. Trimming took off 4 bases at V and 6 bases at J, with 19 bases between the two ends. The CDR3 sequence is CASSFLLQPGTQPQHF. The CDR3, as DNA: TGTGCCAGCAGTTTTCTCCTTCAGCCCGGAACTCAGCCCCAGCATTTT.

The chain links TRBV7-9 to TRBJ1-2; perhaps TRBD1 as D (6 bases). Germline CDR1 is SEHNR and CDR2 is FQNEAQ (reference sequence). V shed 2 bases and J shed 8 bases, with 18 bases lying between them. The CDR3 has 15 amino acids. The DNA of the CDR3 is TGTGCCAGCAGCTTATCCCTGGGGCGAGGGGGAGGCTACACCTTC. It specifies CASSLSLGRGGGYTF.

The chain links TRBV29-1 to TRBJ1-2; D is ambiguous. Trimming shortened V by 1 base and J by 3 bases, and 15 bases separated the two germline ends. This CDR3 has 15 amino acids. Per the germline V gene, CDR1 is SQVTM and CDR2 is ANQGSEA. The DNA for the CDR3 is TGCAGCGTTGAAGGAGTGCCAGGCTCCGACTATGGCTACACCTTC. Residues: CSVEGVPGSDYGYTF.

V gene TRBV6-5 combines with J gene TRBJ2-7; TRBD1 aligns across 7 bases. Trimming took 5 bases from V and 3 from J; bases not matched to a gene: 7. The CDR3 runs 14 residues. The germline V gene encodes CDR1 MNHEY and CDR2 SVGAGI. The CDR3 spells CASSRSQGYYEQYF. CDR3 DNA sequence: TGTGCCAGCAGTCGCTCACAGGGGTACTACGAGCAGTACTTC.

This rearrangement joins TRBV5-1 to TRBJ2-3; D gene unclear. Germline V CDR1 and CDR2: SGHRS, YFSETQ. The V gene lost 6 bases and the J gene lost 1 base, with 12 bases spanning the gap. The CDR3 covers 14 residues. CDR3 sequence (DNA): TGCGCCAGCACCACGGCCTTAGGCACAGATACGCAGTATTTT. Translating it yields CASTTALGTDTQYF.

This chain joins TRBV7-2 and TRBJ1-4; possible D gene TRBD1, 5 bases. Germline V lookup: CDR1 SGHTA, CDR2 FQGNSA. The CDR3 loop spans 12 amino acids. The V gene lost 5 bases and the J gene lost 8 bases, with 9 bases spanning the gap. In nucleotides, the CDR3 is TGTGCCAGCAGCCGAGGGGAGGAAAAACTGTTTTTT. It is translated as CASSRGEEKLFF. The complete variable domain, with remaining parts taken from reference TRBV7-2 and TRBJ1-4, reads GAGVSQSPSNKVTEKGKDVELRCDPISGHTALYWYRQSLGQGLEFLIYFQGNSAPDKSGLPSDRFSAERTGGSVSTLTIQRTQQEDSAVYLCASSRGEEKLFFGSGTQLSVL.

The chain links TRBV18 to TRBJ2-3, with D unclear. The CDR3 runs 13 residues. The V gene's germline CDR1 is KGHSH and CDR2 LQKENI. The V and J ends lost 3 bases and 6 bases respectively, with 10 bases between them. The CDR3 nucleotides are TGTGCCAGCTCACCGGGCCTCAAGGATACGCAGTATTTT. As protein: CASSPGLKDTQYF.

The genes are TRBV11-2 and TRBJ1-1; 8 bases agree with TRBD1. Germline CDR1 is SGHAT and CDR2 is FQNNGV. V dropped 3 bases and J dropped 6; count of bases not matched to a gene: 9. The CDR3 runs to 15 residues. The chain's CDR3 is CASSLDREGNAEAFF. The CDR3 nucleotides are TGTGCCAGCAGCTTGGACAGGGAGGGGAATGCTGAAGCTTTCTTT. The full variable domain, in which reference TRBV11-2 and TRBJ1-1 provide the parts outside the CDR3, is EAGVAQSPRYKIIEKRQSVAFWCNPISGHATLYWYQQILGQGPKLLIQFQNNGVVDDSQLPKDRFSAERLKGVDSTLKIQPAKLEDSAVYLCASSLDREGNAEAFFGQGTRLTVV.

The chain joins TRBV11-3 to TRBJ2-7, with TRBD1 identical over 7 bases. Germline V gene data show CDR1 as SGHNT and CDR2 as YENEEA. CDR3 length equals 15 residues. V dropped 5 bases and J dropped 6; count of bases not matched to a gene: 13. CDR3 region: CASSITATGRREQYF. CDR3 coding DNA: TGTGCCAGCAGCATCACCGCGACAGGGCGACGCGAGCAGTACTTC.

This clone was seen only once. The chain combines TRBV11-3 with TRBJ2-5; 9 bases are a match to TRBD1. The CDR3 length is 14 residues. Germline loops: CDR1 SGHNT, CDR2 YENEEA. Unmatched junction bases numbered 6, after V lost 4 bases and J lost 6 bases. DNA of the CDR3: TGTGCCAGCAGCTCGGGACAGGGCGCGAAGACCCAGTACTTC. Translation gives CASSSGQGAKTQYF.

V gene TRBV5-6 combines with J gene TRBJ2-3; 7 nucleotides align to TRBD2. The CDR3 consists of 14 residues. Per the germline V gene, CDR1 is SGHDT and CDR2 is YYEEEE. Germline trimming cut 3 bases from V and 4 bases from J; bases unmatched to any gene: 5. CDR3 DNA: TGTGCCAGCAGCTCGGGGGGAAGGCCAGATACGCAGTATTTT. Translation: CASSSGGRPDTQYF.

This clone has just a few counts. This chain uses TRBV18 with TRBJ1-6, with D uncertain. Germline CDR1 reads KGHSH; CDR2 reads LQKENI. V gave up 3 bases and J gave up 9 bases, with 9 bases separating them. CDR3 size: 13 residues. This CDR3 reads CASSPDTSSPLHF. As DNA, the CDR3 is TGTGCCAGCTCACCTGATACGAGTTCACCCCTCCACTTT.